What follows is one T cell receptor beta chain and its context. Its antigen is still unknown. CDR1 is LGHNT and CDR2 is FRNRAP in the germline V gene. This CDR3 has 18 amino acids. V was trimmed by 0 bases and J by 0 bases, leaving 15 bases between them. The source of the sample is a study of cytomegalovirus exposure and HLA in healthy donors. General study points: Among the sequence variants, a highly shared cluster was likely an artifact of sequencing.

Vbeta (60) and Jbeta (13) primers were used in the PCR. The data were produced by immunoSEQ multiplex PCR, yet TCRdb's version contains in-frame clones alone and is incomplete. The data show 150,000 to 200,000 clones, with roughly 78% seen just once and about 13% held by the top ten. Material: PBMCs. The sequence was collected from a woman between 50 and 59 years old in good health and CMV-seropositive. The genes are TRBV12-5 and TRBJ1-3; maybe TRBD1 (6 bases). This chain's CDR3 is CASGLVLGQPYSGNTIYF. In DNA form, the CDR3 reads TGTGCTAGTGGTTTGGTACTAGGACAGCCCTACTCTGGAAACACCATATATTTT.